The clone carrying this T cell receptor (beta chain) was observed a handful of times. This sample is drawn from a study of blood T cells in healthy people across ages. It was with a sample-barcoded 5' primer and a J-beta primer mix that a second PCR of roughly 7 to 12 cycles was run. MiXCR was run by TCRdb on the 5' RACE reads, yielding one entry per CDR3 protein. This table has fewer than 800,000 distinct CDR3 sequences, approximately 25% appearing once. V was pared by 8 bases and J by 6 bases, with 14 bases between. Germline-derived CDR1 and CDR2 are SGHAT and FQNNGV. This CDR3 region has 12 residues. The data were also submitted as part of a second study, on T cells of mothers and their children.

This clonotype originated in a boy aged 5-17 years in good health. Sequencing was done on a sample of blood. The V call is TRBV11-2, the J call TRBJ2-7; D possibly uses TRBD1 or TRBD2 (5 bases each). The CDR3 loop reads CASQGPISEQYF. The CDR3 DNA reads as TGTGCCAGCCAGGGACCTATCTCCGAGCAGTACTTC.